This TCR beta chain was identified during a study of TIL therapy for anti-PD-1-resistant metastatic lung cancer. Sequencing used immunoSEQ v3. Here immunoSEQ multiplex PCR was the method, and the copy in TCRdb shows in-frame clones only, minus some. The profile shows about 7,500 clones, 70% to 85% of them singletons. This CDR3 region has 13 residues. The germline V gene has CDR1 SQVTM and CDR2 ANQGSEA. Trimming took off 4 bases at V and 2 bases at J, with 9 bases between the two ends. Time point noted: pre-treatment sample, taken before nivolumab and TIL therapy. Pleural nodules or supraclavicular lymph nodes made up most of the excised metastases sampled.

The sample consisted of tumor tissue, taken at baseline. The chain carries TRBV29-1 and TRBJ2-1; D unresolved. The source is a person aged 30 to 80 with non-small cell lung cancer. This CDR3 is CSVARAAYNEQFF. CDR3 sequence (DNA): TGCAGCGTTGCACGCGCCGCCTACAATGAGCAGTTCTTC.